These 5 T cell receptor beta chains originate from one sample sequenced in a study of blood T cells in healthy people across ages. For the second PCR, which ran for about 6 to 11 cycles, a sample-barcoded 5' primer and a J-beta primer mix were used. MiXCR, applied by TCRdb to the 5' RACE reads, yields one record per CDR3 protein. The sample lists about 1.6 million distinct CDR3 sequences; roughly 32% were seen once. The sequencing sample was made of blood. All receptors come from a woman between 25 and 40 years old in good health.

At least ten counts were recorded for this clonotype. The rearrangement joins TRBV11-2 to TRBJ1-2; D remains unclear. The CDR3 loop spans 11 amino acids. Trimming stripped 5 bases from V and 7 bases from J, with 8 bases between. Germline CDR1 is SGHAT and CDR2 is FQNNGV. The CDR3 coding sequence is TGTGCCAGCAGCCCTCGGGGTGGCTACACCTTC. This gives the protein CASSPRGGYTF.

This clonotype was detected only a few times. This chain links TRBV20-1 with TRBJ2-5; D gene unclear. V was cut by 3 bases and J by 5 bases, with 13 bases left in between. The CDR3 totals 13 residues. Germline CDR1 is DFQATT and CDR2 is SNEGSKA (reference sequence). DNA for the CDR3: TGCAGTGCTAGGCGCTCCCCACCTGAGACCCAGTACTTC. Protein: CSARRSPPETQYF.

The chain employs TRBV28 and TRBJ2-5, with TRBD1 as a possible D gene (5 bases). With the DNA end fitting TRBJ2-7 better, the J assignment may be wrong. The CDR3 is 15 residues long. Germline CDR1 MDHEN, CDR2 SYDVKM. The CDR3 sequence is CASSLPSGNHYEQYF. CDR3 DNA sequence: TGTGCCAGCAGTTTACCTTCAGGGAACCACTACGAGCAGTACTTC.

This CDR3 reads CASTFQGYEQYF. CDR3 sequence (DNA): TGTGCCAGCACCTTCCAGGGGTACGAGCAGTACTTC. V gene TRBV12-3 or TRBV12-4 combines with J gene TRBJ2-7; the D gene is possibly TRBD1 (6 bases). With 7 bases removed from V and 4 bases from J, the gap between germline ends came to 11 bases. This CDR3 region has 12 residues.

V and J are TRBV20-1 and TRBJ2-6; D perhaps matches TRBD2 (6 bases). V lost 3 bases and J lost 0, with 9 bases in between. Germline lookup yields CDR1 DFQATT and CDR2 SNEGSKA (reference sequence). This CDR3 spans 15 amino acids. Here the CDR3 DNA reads TGCAGTGCTAGGTTGGGAGGCTCTGGGGCCAACGTCCTGACTTTC. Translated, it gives CSARLGGSGANVLTF.